Listed below are T cell receptor beta chains from one sample, sequenced in a study of STAT3 mutations in large granular lymphocyte leukemia. Using immunoSEQ multiplex PCR, the repertoire was profiled, and TCRdb retains in-frame clones only, with some absent. Of about 39,000 clones listed, about 81% are singletons. Sequencing input: PBMCs. Receptor source: a human donor with T large granular lymphocyte leukemia. Some clones in this sample may be carry-over from other donors' samples. The CDR3 runs from the conserved cysteine through the conserved F or W. Fields, in order: V gene, J gene, D gene, clone size, CDR3 DNA, CDR3 protein. A D gene is named only where the DNA matches it firmly. Rows give clone size only sometimes, using once, few, many, or a class for an expanded clone.

v_call: TRBV10-3; j_call: TRBJ2-1; d_call: NA; clone_size: NA; cdr3_nt: TGTGCCATCAGTGAGGGTGGGGGAACAGGGTCTAGCCACAATGAGCAGTTCTTC; cdr3_aa: CAISEGGGTGSSHNEQFF
v_call: TRBV5-8; j_call: TRBJ2-2; d_call: TRBD2; clone_size: NA; cdr3_nt: TGTGCCGGGTCAGCGGGGGGGCACCCTTCGAACACCGGGGAGCTGTTTTTT; cdr3_aa: CAGSAGGHPSNTGELFF
v_call: TRBV29-1; j_call: TRBJ1-1; d_call: NA; clone_size: NA; cdr3_nt: TGCAGCGTTGCTTATGGGGGGAACACTGAAGCTTTCTTT; cdr3_aa: CSVAYGGNTEAFF
v_call: TRBV6-6; j_call: TRBJ2-2; d_call: NA; clone_size: NA; cdr3_nt: TGTGCCAGCAGCCCGAACACCGGGGAGCTGTTTTTT; cdr3_aa: CASSPNTGELFF
v_call: TRBV7-8; j_call: TRBJ2-1; d_call: NA; clone_size: few; cdr3_nt: TGTGCCAGCAGCTTACAGGAGAAAGGGAACAATGAGCAGTTCTTC; cdr3_aa: CASSLQEKGNNEQFF
v_call: TRBV6-5; j_call: TRBJ2-3; d_call: NA; clone_size: NA; cdr3_nt: TGTGCCAGCAGTTACGTGGATCCTACTAAGGGGGATACGCAGTATTTT; cdr3_aa: CASSYVDPTKGDTQYF
v_call: TRBV2; j_call: TRBJ2-5; d_call: TRBD1; clone_size: NA; cdr3_nt: TGTGCCAGCAGCTCAGGGGGCTGGGAGACCCAGTACTTC; cdr3_aa: CASSSGGWETQYF
v_call: TRBV9; j_call: TRBJ2-7; d_call: TRBD2; clone_size: NA; cdr3_nt: TGTGCCAGCAGTGCGGGGGACGGAAGCTCCTACGAGCAGTACTTC; cdr3_aa: CASSAGDGSSYEQYF
v_call: TRBV27; j_call: TRBJ2-3; d_call: TRBD2; clone_size: NA; cdr3_nt: TGTGCCAGCAGTTTCGTGGGGGGAGGGGAGGATACGCAGTATTTT; cdr3_aa: CASSFVGGGEDTQYF
v_call: TRBV11-2; j_call: TRBJ1-5; d_call: NA; clone_size: NA; cdr3_nt: TGTGCCAGCAGTGGAGTAGGTCGGCATCAGCCCCAGCATTTT; cdr3_aa: CASSGVGRHQPQHF
v_call: TRBV6-6; j_call: TRBJ2-3; d_call: NA; clone_size: NA; cdr3_nt: TGTGCCAGCAATCCCGAAAACCTAATCACAGATACGCAGTATTTT; cdr3_aa: CASNPENLITDTQYF
v_call: TRBV18; j_call: TRBJ1-4; d_call: NA; clone_size: NA; cdr3_nt: TGTGCCAGCTCCAGGACATCAACTAATGAAAAACTGTTTTTT; cdr3_aa: CASSRTSTNEKLFF
v_call: TRBV18; j_call: TRBJ1-4; d_call: NA; clone_size: once; cdr3_nt: TGTGCCAGCTCACCAGCCGCAGGGTCGGGGGAAAAACTGTTTTTT; cdr3_aa: CASSPAAGSGEKLFF
v_call: TRBV6-5; j_call: TRBJ1-5; d_call: NA; clone_size: few; cdr3_nt: TGTGCCAGCAGTCCCAGTAATAGCAATCAGCCCCAGCATTTT; cdr3_aa: CASSPSNSNQPQHF
v_call: TRBV25-1; j_call: TRBJ2-3; d_call: TRBD1; clone_size: few; cdr3_nt: TGTGCCAGCAGTGCGGACAGGTCCTCGGGTAGCACAGATACGCAGTATTTT; cdr3_aa: CASSADRSSGSTDTQYF
v_call: TRBV19; j_call: TRBJ1-1; d_call: NA; clone_size: NA; cdr3_nt: TGTGCCAGTAGTATAGTTCCGGGTATGAACACTGAAGCTTTCTTT; cdr3_aa: CASSIVPGMNTEAFF
v_call: TRBV6-6; j_call: TRBJ2-1; d_call: TRBD2; clone_size: NA; cdr3_nt: TGTGCCAGCTCGGGTCGGGGGGGCTCCTACAATGAGCAGTTCTTC; cdr3_aa: CASSGRGGSYNEQFF
v_call: TRBV5-1; j_call: TRBJ1-1; d_call: NA; clone_size: NA; cdr3_nt: TGCGCCAGCAGCCCCCTGGGGAGGGGGAACATTGAAGCTTTCTTT; cdr3_aa: CASSPLGRGNIEAFF
v_call: TRBV6-6; j_call: TRBJ1-5; d_call: NA; clone_size: NA; cdr3_nt: TGTGCCAGCAGATCTCCCCGGGACATTAGCAATCAGCCCCAGCATTTT; cdr3_aa: CASRSPRDISNQPQHF
v_call: TRBV9; j_call: TRBJ2-5; d_call: NA; clone_size: NA; cdr3_nt: TGTGCCAGCCGCAGGAGTGATGCCCAAGAGACCCAGTACTTC; cdr3_aa: CASRRSDAQETQYF
v_call: TRBV18; j_call: TRBJ1-4; d_call: TRBD1; clone_size: NA; cdr3_nt: TGTGCCAGCACCACGATGGACAGGAATAATGAAAAACTGTTTTTT; cdr3_aa: CASTTMDRNNEKLFF
v_call: TRBV4-2; j_call: TRBJ2-5; d_call: TRBD2; clone_size: NA; cdr3_nt: TGTGCCAGCAGCCCCCGGGCTAGCGGGGGTTTCCAAGAGACCCAGTACTTC; cdr3_aa: CASSPRASGGFQETQYF
v_call: TRBV5-4; j_call: TRBJ2-1; d_call: TRBD2; clone_size: NA; cdr3_nt: TGTGCCAGCAGTCGGACTAGTAATGAGCAGTTCTTC; cdr3_aa: CASSRTSNEQFF
v_call: TRBV5-4; j_call: TRBJ2-1; d_call: NA; clone_size: NA; cdr3_nt: TGTGCCAGCAGCTTGGCAGTATCTAGATACAATGAGCAGTTCTTC; cdr3_aa: CASSLAVSRYNEQFF
v_call: TRBV11-2; j_call: TRBJ1-1; d_call: NA; clone_size: NA; cdr3_nt: TGTGCCAGCAGCCTCTACACTGAAGCTTTCTTT; cdr3_aa: CASSLYTEAFF
v_call: TRBV10-2; j_call: TRBJ2-7; d_call: NA; clone_size: NA; cdr3_nt: TGCGCCAGCACCGGGGGTCATTCCCTCTACGAGCAGTACTTC; cdr3_aa: CASTGGHSLYEQYF
v_call: TRBV7-9; j_call: TRBJ1-4; d_call: NA; clone_size: few; cdr3_nt: TGTGCCAGCAGCAGGGGTGAGGAAAAACTGTTTTTT; cdr3_aa: CASSRGEEKLFF
v_call: TRBV7-6; j_call: TRBJ2-3; d_call: NA; clone_size: once; cdr3_nt: TGTGCCAGCAGCCCTGAGGCAGATACGCAGTATTTT; cdr3_aa: CASSPEADTQYF
v_call: TRBV13; j_call: TRBJ2-5; d_call: NA; clone_size: NA; cdr3_nt: TGTGCCAGCAGCTTAGCCAATTGGGTCCCGGGGAGGTACCAAGAGACCCAGTACTTC; cdr3_aa: CASSLANWVPGRYQETQYF
v_call: TRBV7-2; j_call: TRBJ2-3; d_call: TRBD1; clone_size: NA; cdr3_nt: TGTGCCAGCAGCCTACAGGGGATCGGGACAGATACGCAGTATTTT; cdr3_aa: CASSLQGIGTDTQYF
v_call: TRBV4-2; j_call: TRBJ1-1; d_call: NA; clone_size: NA; cdr3_nt: TGTGCCAGCAGCCAAGATCGGGCGGCCGAAGCTTTCTTT; cdr3_aa: CASSQDRAAEAFF
v_call: TRBV5-1; j_call: TRBJ2-5; d_call: TRBD2; clone_size: NA; cdr3_nt: TGCGCCAGCAGCTTGTCCCTAGCGGGGGGCCAAGAGACCCAGTACTTC; cdr3_aa: CASSLSLAGGQETQYF
v_call: TRBV7-2; j_call: TRBJ1-3; d_call: NA; clone_size: NA; cdr3_nt: TGTGCCAGCAGCTCGGGAACCTCTGGAAACACCATATATTTT; cdr3_aa: CASSSGTSGNTIYF
v_call: TRBV19; j_call: TRBJ2-2; d_call: TRBD2; clone_size: once; cdr3_nt: TGTGCCAGTAGTATAGATTCAGCGGGGGGGCCCGGCGGGGAGCTGTTTTTT; cdr3_aa: CASSIDSAGGPGGELFF
v_call: TRBV5-1; j_call: TRBJ2-5; d_call: TRBD2; clone_size: NA; cdr3_nt: TGCGCCAGCAGCCGACTAGCGGGGGGACAAGAGACCCAGTACTTC; cdr3_aa: CASSRLAGGQETQYF
v_call: TRBV10-2; j_call: TRBJ2-3; d_call: TRBD1; clone_size: NA; cdr3_nt: TGCGCCACGACAGGGCCAAGCACAGATACGCAGTATTTT; cdr3_aa: CATTGPSTDTQYF
v_call: TRBV18; j_call: TRBJ1-6; d_call: NA; clone_size: NA; cdr3_nt: TGTGCCAGCTCCCAAGGGTTCAATTCACCCCTCCACTTT; cdr3_aa: CASSQGFNSPLHF
v_call: TRBV7-9; j_call: TRBJ2-2; d_call: NA; clone_size: NA; cdr3_nt: TGTGCCAGCAGGCCGCCAGGGAACACCGGGGAGCTGTTTTTT; cdr3_aa: CASRPPGNTGELFF
v_call: TRBV16; j_call: TRBJ1-6; d_call: NA; clone_size: few; cdr3_nt: TGTGCCAGCAGCCGGTCGGAGGCGGTGGAATCACCCCTCCACTTT; cdr3_aa: CASSRSEAVESPLHF
v_call: TRBV6-6; j_call: TRBJ1-6; d_call: NA; clone_size: few; cdr3_nt: TGTGCCAGCAGGACCGGAGAATCACCCCTCCACTTT; cdr3_aa: CASRTGESPLHF
v_call: TRBV4-3; j_call: TRBJ1-1; d_call: NA; clone_size: NA; cdr3_nt: TGCGCCAGCAGCCAAGATCGCAGCACGAACACTGAAGCTTTCTTT; cdr3_aa: CASSQDRSTNTEAFF
v_call: TRBV5-6; j_call: TRBJ2-7; d_call: TRBD1; clone_size: NA; cdr3_nt: TGTGCCAGCAGCTCCGGGACAGGGGCAAGGTCGGAAGAGCAGTACTTC; cdr3_aa: CASSSGTGARSEEQYF
v_call: TRBV2; j_call: TRBJ2-5; d_call: NA; clone_size: NA; cdr3_nt: TGTGCCAGCAGTGAGGCCCAGGGGCCCTTTGGGACCCAGTACTTC; cdr3_aa: CASSEAQGPFGTQYF
v_call: TRBV7-9; j_call: TRBJ1-1; d_call: TRBD1; clone_size: NA; cdr3_nt: TGTGCCAGCAGCGCCCGGGACAGAGTCATGAACACTGAAGCTTTCTTT; cdr3_aa: CASSARDRVMNTEAFF
v_call: TRBV7-2; j_call: TRBJ1-5; d_call: NA; clone_size: NA; cdr3_nt: TGTGCCAGCAGCTTAGAATATAGCAATCAGCCCCAGCATTTT; cdr3_aa: CASSLEYSNQPQHF
v_call: TRBV12-5; j_call: TRBJ2-3; d_call: TRBD2; clone_size: NA; cdr3_nt: TGTGCTAGTGGTTTGGGCCTAGCGGGCGGCACAGATACGCAGTATTTT; cdr3_aa: CASGLGLAGGTDTQYF
v_call: TRBV5-3; j_call: TRBJ1-1; d_call: TRBD1; clone_size: NA; cdr3_nt: TGTGCCAGAAGCGCGACAGGGACGAACACTGAAGCTTTCTTT; cdr3_aa: CARSATGTNTEAFF
v_call: TRBV11-2; j_call: TRBJ1-6; d_call: NA; clone_size: NA; cdr3_nt: TGTGCCAGCAGTCGTCAACAGGGTGACTCACCCCTCCACTTT; cdr3_aa: CASSRQQGDSPLHF
v_call: TRBV9; j_call: TRBJ1-5; d_call: NA; clone_size: NA; cdr3_nt: TGTGCCAGCAGCGTAGATTGGGCTAGCAATCAGCCCCAGCATTTT; cdr3_aa: CASSVDWASNQPQHF
v_call: TRBV11-2; j_call: TRBJ1-2; d_call: TRBD1; clone_size: few; cdr3_nt: TGTGCCAGCAGCTCCCGCCTTGACAGGGCGTTAGGCTACACCTTC; cdr3_aa: CASSSRLDRALGYTF
v_call: TRBV30; j_call: TRBJ1-1; d_call: NA; clone_size: NA; cdr3_nt: TGTGCCTGGAAACTCCTAGCACAGGGTAACACTGAAGCTTTCTTT; cdr3_aa: CAWKLLAQGNTEAFF
v_call: TRBV5-3; j_call: TRBJ2-2; d_call: TRBD2; clone_size: NA; cdr3_nt: TGTGCCAGAAGCGCGGCCCCCACTAGCGAGGCGAACACCGGGGAGCTGTTTTTT; cdr3_aa: CARSAAPTSEANTGELFF
v_call: TRBV18; j_call: TRBJ2-5; d_call: NA; clone_size: NA; cdr3_nt: TGTGCCAGCTCACCCCCGGGACACCAAGAGACCCAGTACTTC; cdr3_aa: CASSPPGHQETQYF